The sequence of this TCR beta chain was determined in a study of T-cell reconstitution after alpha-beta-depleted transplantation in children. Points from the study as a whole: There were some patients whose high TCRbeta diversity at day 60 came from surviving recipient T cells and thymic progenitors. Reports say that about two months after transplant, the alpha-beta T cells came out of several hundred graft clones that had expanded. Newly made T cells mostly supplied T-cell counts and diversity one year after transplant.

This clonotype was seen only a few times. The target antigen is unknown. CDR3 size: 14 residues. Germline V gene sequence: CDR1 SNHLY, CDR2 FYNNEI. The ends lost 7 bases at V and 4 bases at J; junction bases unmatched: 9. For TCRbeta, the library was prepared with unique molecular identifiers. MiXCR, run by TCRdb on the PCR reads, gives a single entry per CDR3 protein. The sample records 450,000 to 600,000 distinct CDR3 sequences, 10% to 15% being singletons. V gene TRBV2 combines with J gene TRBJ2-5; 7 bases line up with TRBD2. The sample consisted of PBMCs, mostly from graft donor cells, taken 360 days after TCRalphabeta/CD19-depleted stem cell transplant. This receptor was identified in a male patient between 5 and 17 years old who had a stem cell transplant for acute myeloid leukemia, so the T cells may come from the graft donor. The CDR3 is CASITTGEGETQYF. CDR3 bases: TGTGCCAGCATAACGACGGGGGAGGGAGAGACCCAGTACTTC.